These 14 T cell receptor beta chains came from one sample sequenced in a study of relationships among human T cell subsets. The CD8+ T cells came from negative anti-CD4 multisort bead selection followed by positive anti-CD8 selection. From mRNA, alpha and beta CDR3 regions were amplified using semiquantitative ARM-PCR. Exponential amplification used communal superprimers after tagged nested gene-specific primers in ARM-PCR. MiXCR, run by TCRdb on the multiplex PCR reads, gives a single entry per CDR3 protein. The sample shows more than 4,500 distinct CDR3 sequences, 55% to 75% of them seen only once. Source material: CD8+ T cells sorted from blood. The receptor source for this set is a man aged 35 to 55 in good health.

The chain joins TRBV20-1 to TRBJ2-3; D is perhaps TRBD1 or TRBD2 (6 bases each). V gave up 6 bases and J gave up 1 base, with 20 bases separating them. The CDR3 sequence is 16 residues long. Germline assignment: CDR1 DFQATT and CDR2 SNEGSKA (reference sequence). The CDR3 sequence is CSAPWSGAQGTDTQYF. DNA for the CDR3: TGCAGTGCCCCCTGGTCGGGGGCGCAAGGCACAGATACGCAGTATTTT.

The genes are TRBV7-9 and TRBJ2-7; D might be TRBD2 (6 bases). V lost 5 bases, J lost 3 bases, and 17 bases lay in between. The germline V gene encodes CDR1 SEHNR and CDR2 FQNEAQ (reference sequence). This CDR3 has 15 amino acids. CDR3 bases: TGTGCCAGCAGCACCCTTACCGGGAGTAGCTACGAGCAGTACTTC. The encoded protein is CASSTLTGSSYEQYF.

This clonotype was observed a few times. The gene calls are TRBV27 and TRBJ2-7; a weak D match, TRBD2 (6 bases). The CDR3 is 13 residues long. V was clipped by 9 bases and J by 2 bases, with 14 bases between them. Per the germline V gene, CDR1 is MNHEY and CDR2 is SMNVEV (reference sequence). For the CDR3, the DNA is TGTGCCAGTTCTCGCGGGACCACCTACGAGCAGTACTTC. This translates into CASSRGTTYEQYF.

The chain has TRBV25-1 and TRBJ1-2; 7 nucleotides align to TRBD1. V shed 5 bases, J shed 9 bases, and the junction held 15 bases outside the gene matches. The CDR3 covers 15 residues. The germline gives CDR1 MGHDK, CDR2 SYGVNS. CDR3: CASSSNDREFLRYTF. Written as DNA, the CDR3 is TGTGCCAGCAGTTCCAATGACAGGGAGTTCCTTCGCTACACCTTC.

The chain is built from TRBV12-3 or TRBV12-4 and TRBJ1-3; no clear D. This CDR3 region has 15 residues. The V and J ends lost 5 bases and 0 bases respectively, with 11 bases between them. The CDR3 protein is CASSDGVNSGNTIYF. In DNA form, the CDR3 reads TGTGCCAGCAGTGACGGGGTTAACTCTGGAAACACCATATATTTT.

This chain links TRBV6-5 with TRBJ2-1, with D perhaps matching TRBD1 (6 bases). CDR1 MNHEY and CDR2 SVGAGI come from the germline V gene. V shed 6 bases and J shed 5 bases, with 8 bases lying between them. The CDR3 consists of 12 residues. In DNA, the CDR3 is TGTGCCAGCAGCCCAGGGGACAATGAGCAGTTCTTC. The encoded protein is CASSPGDNEQFF.

This chain links TRBV5-1 with TRBJ2-7, with unresolved D. V was shortened by 0 bases and J by 2 bases, with 9 bases between the two germline ends. Germline lookup yields CDR1 SGHRS and CDR2 YFSETQ. The CDR3 has 14 amino acids. CDR3 nucleotide sequence: TGCGCCAGCAGCTTGGGAAAGGCCGCCTACGAGCAGTACTTC. Protein: CASSLGKAAYEQYF. Full variable domain (outside the CDR3, taken from reference TRBV5-1 and TRBJ2-7): KAGVTQTPRYLIKTRGQQVTLSCSPISGHRSVSWYQQTPGQGLQFLFEYFSETQRNKGNFPGRFSGRQFSNSRSEMNVSTLELGDSALYLCASSLGKAAYEQYFGPGTRLTVT.

The V call is TRBV27, the J call TRBJ2-7, with D possibly matching TRBD2 (6 bases). V lost 3 bases, J lost 6 bases, and 15 bases lay in between. The CDR3 contains 14 residues. CDR1 is MNHEY and CDR2 is SMNVEV in the germline V gene (reference sequence). This chain's CDR3 is CASSLGTGLVEQYF. CDR3 sequence (DNA): TGTGCCAGCAGTTTGGGGACTGGTCTGGTCGAGCAGTACTTC.

This clonotype was seen more than once but under ten times. The rearrangement joins TRBV11-2 to TRBJ2-7; 8 bases line up with TRBD1. The CDR3 has 14 amino acids. CDR1 and CDR2 from the germline V gene are SGHAT and FQNNGV. Losses at the gene ends were 5 bases for V and 2 bases for J; bases not matched to a gene: 5. Here the CDR3 reads CASSLSRGPYEQYF. The CDR3 nucleotides are TGTGCCAGCAGCCTCTCCAGGGGGCCCTACGAGCAGTACTTC.

Remarks on this clonotype: A junction boundary mismatches the germline segment, possibly from a read error. The chain links TRBV28 to TRBJ2-3, with 10 bases matching TRBD2. The CDR3 totals 18 residues. Per the germline V gene, CDR1 is MDHEN and CDR2 is SYDVKM. CDR3 nucleotides: TGTGCCGGCAGTGACAGCCTCCTAGAGCGGGAGGGGGAAAATACGCAGTATTTT. As protein: CAGSDSLLEREGENTQYF.

The chain uses TRBV5-1 and TRBJ2-7, with 7 bases fitting TRBD2. CDR1 and CDR2 from the germline V gene are SGHRS and YFSETQ. Trimming removed 5 bases from V and 8 bases from J; junction bases left unmatched: 10. This CDR3 has 13 amino acids. The CDR3 region has the DNA TGCGCCAGCAGGGGAGGGCTAGAATGGCAGCAGTACTTC. This translates into CASRGGLEWQQYF.

The V call is TRBV11-2, the J call TRBJ2-7, with 7 bases fitting TRBD1. The V segment lost 1 base and the J segment 3 bases; nucleotides outside the gene matches: 3. Germline V CDR1 and CDR2: SGHAT, FQNNGV. There are 14 residues in the CDR3. This chain's CDR3 is CASSLGTGFYEQYF. CDR3 nucleotide sequence: TGTGCCAGCAGCTTAGGGACAGGTTTCTACGAGCAGTACTTC.

V and J are TRBV29-1 and TRBJ2-5; TRBD2 is a possible D gene (6 bases). CDR1 and CDR2 from the germline V gene are SQVTM and ANQGSEA. This CDR3 has 10 residues. The V gene lost 3 bases and the J gene lost 9 bases, with 8 bases spanning the gap. CDR3: CSVDGEAQYF. In DNA, the CDR3 is TGCAGCGTTGATGGGGAGGCCCAGTACTTC. The full variable domain, with the rest looked up from reference TRBV29-1 and TRBJ2-5, is SAVISQKPSRDICQRGTSLTIQCQVDSQVTMMFWYRQQPGQSLTLIATANQGSEATYESGFVIDKFPISRPNLTFSTLTVSNMSPEDSSIYLCSVDGEAQYFGPGTRLLVL.

In this sample, this clonotype turned up a few times. V usage is TRBV6-5 and J usage is TRBJ2-7; 10 nucleotides agree with TRBD2. Germline V gene sequence: CDR1 MNHEY, CDR2 SVGAGI. The CDR3 totals 16 residues. The V segment lost 2 bases and the J segment 6 bases; nucleotides outside the gene matches: 10. CDR3 DNA sequence: TGTGCCAGCAGTTACGGCCTAGCGGGGGATCTTTCCGAGCAGTACTTC. Residues: CASSYGLAGDLSEQYF.